This T cell receptor (beta chain) was sequenced in a study of shared clonotypes between healthy human individuals. Study context: Three plates were used per donor for CD4 naive, three for CD4 memory, two for CD8 naive and one for CD8 memory.

The study's findings and limits: As a rule, naive subsets had a larger estimated richness than memory subsets.

With V trimmed by 5 bases and J by 6 bases, 19 bases remained unmatched. Germline lookup yields CDR1 LNHNV and CDR2 YYDKDF (reference sequence). This CDR3 is 18 amino acids long. Concerning this clone: Its antigen is undetermined.

Donors comprised only Caucasian adults living in Nashville, Tennessee. Researchers ran the assay at a deep level. Method: immunoSEQ multiplex PCR; TCRdb's copy keeps in-frame clones and lacks some. The sample has roughly 700,000 clones; about 92% are singletons. This sequence was found in a man aged 18-30 years in good health. Some clones in this sample may be carry-over from other donors' samples. The V gene is TRBV15, the J gene TRBJ2-4, with TRBD2 identical over 7 bases. Sequenced: memory CD8+ T cells from PBMCs. Noted subset: CD45RO+ cells pooled with CCR7-negative TemRA cells. The CDR3 sequence is CATSSRTGGFRPSNIQYF. CDR3 nucleotides: TGTGCCACCAGCTCAAGGACGGGGGGATTTAGACCCTCAAACATTCAGTACTTC.